This T cell receptor (beta chain) was recorded in a study of OX40 agonist ivuxolimab in advanced cancers. Background on the study: It was ivuxolimab, an agonistic anti-OX40 (CD134) antibody, that patients were treated with. With a range of roughly 20 to 80, age averaged about 58 years, and about 80% were male. Study conclusions and caveats: On average, CD8+ T cells showed a greater number of expanded clones than CD4+.

V shed 7 bases, J shed 5 bases, and the junction held 5 bases outside the gene matches. This CDR3 comprises 13 residues. Germline CDR1 and CDR2: SNHLY and FYNNEI. This clone appeared a few times. As yet, its antigen is unknown. TCRdb's copy holds only in-frame clones and misses some; the assay was immunoSEQ multiplex PCR. The sample has about 79,000 clones, roughly 90% seen once; the top ten hold around 0.53%. J is TRBJ1-5 and V is TRBV2; TRBD1 aligns across 7 bases. Sample: CD4+ or CD8+ T cells sorted from blood, taken in a trial of the OX40 agonist ivuxolimab. The clonotype was recovered from an adult with an advanced solid tumor such as melanoma, head and neck, liver or kidney cancer. The chain's CDR3 is CASNEGADQPQHF. In DNA form, the CDR3 reads TGTGCCAGCAACGAGGGGGCAGATCAGCCCCAGCATTTT.